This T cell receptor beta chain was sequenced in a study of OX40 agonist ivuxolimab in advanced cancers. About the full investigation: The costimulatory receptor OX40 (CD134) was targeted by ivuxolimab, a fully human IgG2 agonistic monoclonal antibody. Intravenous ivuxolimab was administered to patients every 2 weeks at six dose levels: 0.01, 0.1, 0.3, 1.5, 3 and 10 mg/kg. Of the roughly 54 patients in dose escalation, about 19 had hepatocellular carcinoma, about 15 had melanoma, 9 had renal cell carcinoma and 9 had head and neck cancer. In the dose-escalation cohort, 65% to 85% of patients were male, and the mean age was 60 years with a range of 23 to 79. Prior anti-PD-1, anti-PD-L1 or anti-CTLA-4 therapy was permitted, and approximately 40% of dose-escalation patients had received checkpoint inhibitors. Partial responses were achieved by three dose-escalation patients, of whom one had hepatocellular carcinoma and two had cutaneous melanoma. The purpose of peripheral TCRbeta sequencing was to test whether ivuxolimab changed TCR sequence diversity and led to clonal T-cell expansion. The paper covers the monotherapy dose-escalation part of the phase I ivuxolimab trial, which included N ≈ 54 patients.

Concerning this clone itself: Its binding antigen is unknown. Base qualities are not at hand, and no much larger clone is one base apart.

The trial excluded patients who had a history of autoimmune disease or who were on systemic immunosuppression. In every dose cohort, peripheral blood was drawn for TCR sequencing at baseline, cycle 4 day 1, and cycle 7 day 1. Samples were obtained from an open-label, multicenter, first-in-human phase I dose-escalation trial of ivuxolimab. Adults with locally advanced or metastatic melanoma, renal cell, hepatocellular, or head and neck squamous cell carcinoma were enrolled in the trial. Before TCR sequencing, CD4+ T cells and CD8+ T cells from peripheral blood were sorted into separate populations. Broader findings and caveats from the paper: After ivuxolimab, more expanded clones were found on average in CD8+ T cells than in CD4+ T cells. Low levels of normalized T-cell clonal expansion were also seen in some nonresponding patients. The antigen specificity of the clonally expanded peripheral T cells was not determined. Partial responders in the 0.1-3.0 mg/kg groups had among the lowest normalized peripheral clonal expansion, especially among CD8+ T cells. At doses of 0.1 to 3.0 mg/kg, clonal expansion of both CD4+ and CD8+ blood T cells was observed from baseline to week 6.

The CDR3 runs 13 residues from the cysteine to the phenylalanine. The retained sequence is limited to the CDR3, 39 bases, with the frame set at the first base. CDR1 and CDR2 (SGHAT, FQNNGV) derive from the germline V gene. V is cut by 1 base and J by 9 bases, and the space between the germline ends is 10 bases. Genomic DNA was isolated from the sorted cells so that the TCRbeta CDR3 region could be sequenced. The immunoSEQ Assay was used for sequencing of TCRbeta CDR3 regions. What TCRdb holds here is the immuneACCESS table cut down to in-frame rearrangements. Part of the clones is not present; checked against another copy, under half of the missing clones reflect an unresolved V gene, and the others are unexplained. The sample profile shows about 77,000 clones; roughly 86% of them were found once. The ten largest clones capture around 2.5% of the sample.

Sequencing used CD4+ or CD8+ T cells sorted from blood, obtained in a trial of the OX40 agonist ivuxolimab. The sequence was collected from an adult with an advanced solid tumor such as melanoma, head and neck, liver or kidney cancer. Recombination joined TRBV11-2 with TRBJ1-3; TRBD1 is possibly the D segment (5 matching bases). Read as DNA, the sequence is TGTGCCAGCAGCTTAGGCGGGGGAGGCACCATATATTTT. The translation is CASSLGGGGTIYF.